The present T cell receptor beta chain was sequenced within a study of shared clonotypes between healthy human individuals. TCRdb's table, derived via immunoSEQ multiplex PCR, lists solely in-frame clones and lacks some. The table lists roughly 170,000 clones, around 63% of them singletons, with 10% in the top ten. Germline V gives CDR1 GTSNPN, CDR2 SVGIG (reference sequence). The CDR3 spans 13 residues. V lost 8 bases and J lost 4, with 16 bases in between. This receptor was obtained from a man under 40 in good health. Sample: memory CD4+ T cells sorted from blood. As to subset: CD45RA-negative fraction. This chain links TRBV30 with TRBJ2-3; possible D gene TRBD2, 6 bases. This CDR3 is CARGLAGADTQYF. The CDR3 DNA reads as TGTGCCCGGGGACTTGCAGGCGCAGATACGCAGTATTTT.